The 13 T cell receptor beta chains below all came from one sample that was sequenced in a study of shared clonotypes between healthy human individuals (dated by TCRdb to between 2020 and 2021). Library construction relied on the immunoSEQ multiplex PCR assay. This is the immuneACCESS table as TCRdb keeps it, with only in-frame sequences that have V and J called. A part of the clones is gone; compared with another copy, unresolved V genes explain less than half, and the rest is unexplained. Counted in this sample were around 600,000 clones; 98% of them appeared once. 0.3% of the sample goes to the ten largest clones. For the CD8 naive samples, CD45RO-negative cells were positively selected for CCR7, yielding a CD45RA+CCR7+ population from which TemRA cells were excluded. Sequenced material: naive CD8+ T cells sorted from blood. What the cell subset or site label conveys for this sample: CD45RA+CCR7+. These receptors originate from a young man in good health.

This chain joins TRBV19 and TRBJ1-1; no definite D call. Trimming stripped 4 bases from V and 0 bases from J, with 18 bases between. This CDR3 spans 17 amino acids. Per germline, CDR1 LNHDA and CDR2 SQIVND (reference sequence). The CDR3 loop reads CASSRLRDTGMNTEAFF. The CDR3 DNA sequence: TGTGCCAGTAGTAGGCTCCGAGACACGGGGATGAACACTGAAGCTTTCTTT. Together with reference TRBV19 and TRBJ1-1, the CDR3 gives the full variable domain: DGGITQSPKYLFRKEGQNVTLSCEQNLNHDAMYWYRQDPGQGLRLIYYSQIVNDFQKGDIAEGYSVSREKKESFPLTVTSAQKNPTAFYLCASSRLRDTGMNTEAFFGQGTRLTVV.

A note on this clone: At the DNA level, this CDR3 is encoded by other sequences in the same sample as well. V is TRBV27 and J is TRBJ2-3; D gene unclear. V lost 6 bases and J lost 2, with 6 bases in between. The CDR3 loop spans 12 amino acids. Germline values: CDR1 MNHEY, CDR2 SMNVEV (reference sequence). The CDR3, as DNA: TGTGCCAGCAGCTTTAACACAGATACGCAGTATTTT. This sequence encodes CASSFNTDTQYF.

The table lists this clone with a count of one. The chain joins TRBV5-1 to TRBJ2-3; D might be TRBD1 (5 bases). CDR3 size: 14 residues. Trimming left V 0 bases short and J 6 bases short, with 11 bases between. Germline CDR1 SGHRS, CDR2 YFSETQ. The CDR3 loop reads CASSLARQGDTQYF. DNA of the CDR3: TGCGCCAGCAGCTTGGCCCGGCAGGGCGATACGCAGTATTTT. The whole variable domain, filled in from reference TRBV5-1 and TRBJ2-3, reads KAGVTQTPRYLIKTRGQQVTLSCSPISGHRSVSWYQQTPGQGLQFLFEYFSETQRNKGNFPGRFSGRQFSNSRSEMNVSTLELGDSALYLCASSLARQGDTQYFGPGTRLTVL.

Of note for this clone: The sample contains more than one DNA sequence encoding this CDR3. The chain couples TRBV27 to TRBJ2-7; the D call may be TRBD1 or TRBD2 (5 bases each). Germline V lookup: CDR1 MNHEY, CDR2 SMNVEV (reference sequence). The CDR3 is 14 residues long. Between the trimmed V and J ends, which lost 0 bases and 3 bases, there was a span of 9 bases. Here the CDR3 DNA reads TGTGCCAGCAGTTTATCCCGGGGCAGCTACGAGCAGTACTTC. Its protein product is CASSLSRGSYEQYF.

Note on this clone: Other DNA variants within this sample encode the same CDR3. This chain uses TRBV30 with TRBJ2-1; D is unresolved. CDR1 and CDR2 from the germline V gene are GTSNPN and SVGIG (reference sequence). The CDR3 loop spans 11 amino acids. Trimming stripped 0 bases from V and 6 bases from J, with 3 bases between. The CDR3 here is CAWSVGNEQFF. The DNA of the CDR3 is TGTGCCTGGAGTGTCGGCAATGAGCAGTTCTTC.

The V gene is TRBV19, the J gene TRBJ2-3; D is unresolved. Germline assignment: CDR1 LNHDA and CDR2 SQIVND (reference sequence). This CDR3 comprises 12 residues. Between the trimmed V and J ends, which lost 0 bases and 4 bases, there was a span of 2 bases. The CDR3 sequence is CASSIDSDTQYF. In DNA, the CDR3 is TGTGCCAGTAGTATAGACTCAGATACGCAGTATTTT.

The V and J genes are TRBV18 and TRBJ1-2, with a tentative D call TRBD1 (5 bases). Germline V lookup: CDR1 KGHSH, CDR2 LQKENI. The CDR3 is 16 residues long. V was clipped by 4 bases and J by 4 bases, with 19 bases between them. CDR3 sequence reads: CASSLADTGLAYGYTF. The CDR3 DNA sequence: TGTGCCAGCTCACTAGCTGATACAGGTCTGGCCTATGGCTACACCTTC.

The DNA for the CDR3 is TGTGCCAGCAGCCCCCTGGGACTAGATTGGACGCGGGAGCAGTACTTC. It specifies CASSPLGLDWTREQYF. This chain connects TRBV7-2 to TRBJ2-7, with TRBD2 identical over 8 bases. Unmatched junction bases numbered 16, after V lost 5 bases and J lost 7 bases. CDR1 and CDR2 (germline): SGHTA, FQGNSA. The CDR3 has 16 residues.

The rearrangement links TRBV7-9 to TRBJ2-3, with no clear D. The CDR3 consists of 16 residues. V lost 10 bases, J lost 0 bases, and 20 bases lay in between. The V gene's germline CDR1 is SEHNR and CDR2 FQNEAQ (reference sequence). The CDR3 DNA is TGTGCCACCAAGGAAGACCTGGCGTCGAGCACAGATACGCAGTATTTT. Protein sequence: CATKEDLASSTDTQYF.

The chain combines TRBV29-1 with TRBJ2-7; D assignment may be TRBD1 or TRBD2 (5 bases each). Germline CDR1 is SQVTM and CDR2 is ANQGSEA. The CDR3 extends over 14 amino acids. The V and J ends lost 3 bases and 2 bases respectively, with 14 bases between them. CDR3 nucleotides: TGCAGCGTTGACGTCGGGACCGAGGCCTACGAGCAGTACTTC. Residues: CSVDVGTEAYEQYF.

The genes are TRBV30 and TRBJ2-7; perhaps TRBD2 as D (6 bases). This CDR3 is 10 amino acids long. Trimming shortened V by 5 bases and J by 6 bases, and 8 bases separated the two germline ends. Germline V gene sequence: CDR1 GTSNPN, CDR2 SVGIG (reference sequence). The CDR3 DNA follows: TGTGCCTGGGGGGGGTTCGAGCAGTACTTC. This codes for CAWGGFEQYF.

CDR3 bases: TGTGCCAGCAGCTCAACAGGGAACAATCAGCCCCAGCATTTT. Its translation: CASSSTGNNQPQHF. This chain links TRBV7-9 with TRBJ1-5; D may be TRBD1 (6 bases). Germline CDR1 SEHNR, CDR2 FQNEAQ (reference sequence). V was clipped by 4 bases and J by 3 bases, with 10 bases between them. CDR3 length: 14 amino acids.

This clone was recorded once. The chain couples TRBV12-5 to TRBJ2-5, with 9 bases fitting TRBD2. The V gene's germline CDR1 is LGHNT and CDR2 FRNRAP. Trimming cost V 4 bases and J 5 bases; bases outside gene matches: 11. This CDR3 contains 16 residues. The DNA for the CDR3 is TGTGCTAGTGGTTCACATTTAGCGGGAGTCCGGGAGACCCAGTACTTC. Translation gives CASGSHLAGVRETQYF.